These T cell receptor beta chains were read from a single sample in a study of shared clonotypes between healthy human individuals. TCRdb keeps only in-frame clones here, not all; method: immunoSEQ multiplex PCR. The sample contains roughly 1,600,000 clones, 98% of which appear only once. Sequencing was done on a sample of naive CD4+ T cells sorted from blood. The receptor source for this set is a young man in good health. The CDR3 runs from the conserved cysteine through the conserved F or W. D genes are given only for firm matches. Some rows mark clone size as missing; the rest say once, few, many or name a class of expanded clone.

v_call: TRBV4-1; d_call: TRBD1; j_call: TRBJ2-5; clone_size: NA; cdr3_aa: CASSLLQGERETQYF; cdr3_nt: TGCGCCAGCAGCCTTCTACAGGGGGAACGGGAGACCCAGTACTTC
v_call: TRBV20-1; d_call: NA; j_call: TRBJ2-1; clone_size: NA; cdr3_aa: CSGGELAEQFF; cdr3_nt: TGCAGTGGGGGGGAGTTGGCTGAGCAGTTCTTC
v_call: TRBV5-1; d_call: NA; j_call: TRBJ2-5; clone_size: NA; cdr3_aa: CASSLGGQTKVRETQYF; cdr3_nt: TGCGCCAGCAGCTTGGGTGGCCAGACAAAGGTTAGAGAGACCCAGTACTTC
v_call: TRBV19; d_call: NA; j_call: TRBJ1-1; clone_size: NA; cdr3_aa: CASSVGTEAFF; cdr3_nt: TGTGCCAGTAGTGTGGGTACTGAAGCTTTCTTT
v_call: TRBV29-1; d_call: TRBD1; j_call: TRBJ2-7; clone_size: NA; cdr3_aa: CSVTGVVEQYF; cdr3_nt: TGCAGCGTAACAGGGGTCGTTGAGCAGTACTTC
v_call: TRBV6-5; d_call: NA; j_call: TRBJ2-3; clone_size: NA; cdr3_aa: CASSPRHTDTQYF; cdr3_nt: TGTGCCAGCAGTCCCCGGCACACAGATACGCAGTATTTT
v_call: TRBV5-1; d_call: NA; j_call: TRBJ1-1; clone_size: NA; cdr3_aa: CASSWGTATEAFF; cdr3_nt: TGCGCCAGCAGCTGGGGGACGGCCACTGAAGCTTTCTTT
v_call: TRBV28; d_call: TRBD1; j_call: TRBJ1-5; clone_size: NA; cdr3_aa: CASSLAGQGLNQPQHF; cdr3_nt: TGTGCCAGCAGTTTAGCGGGACAGGGTCTCAATCAGCCCCAGCATTTT
v_call: TRBV28; d_call: NA; j_call: TRBJ1-2; clone_size: NA; cdr3_aa: CASSPLGYGYTF; cdr3_nt: TGTGCCAGCAGCCCGCTGGGCTATGGCTACACCTTC
v_call: TRBV7-9; d_call: TRBD1; j_call: TRBJ1-5; clone_size: NA; cdr3_aa: CASSHEGARQPQHF; cdr3_nt: TGTGCCAGCAGCCACGAGGGGGCGAGGCAGCCCCAGCATTTT
v_call: TRBV14; d_call: NA; j_call: TRBJ2-5; clone_size: NA; cdr3_aa: CASSQDPPSHRVSSETQYF; cdr3_nt: TGTGCCAGCAGCCAAGACCCCCCCTCTCACAGGGTGAGTAGTGAGACCCAGTACTTC
v_call: TRBV6-6; d_call: TRBD1; j_call: TRBJ2-7; clone_size: once; cdr3_aa: CASRTDRGPYEQYF; cdr3_nt: TGTGCCAGCAGGACAGACAGGGGGCCCTACGAGCAGTACTTC
v_call: TRBV5-4; d_call: NA; j_call: TRBJ2-3; clone_size: NA; cdr3_aa: CASSLPSSTDTQYF; cdr3_nt: TGTGCCAGCAGCTTGCCTTCTAGCACAGATACGCAGTATTTT
v_call: TRBV7-2; d_call: NA; j_call: TRBJ2-1; clone_size: NA; cdr3_aa: CASAASGGTYNEQFF; cdr3_nt: TGTGCCAGCGCCGCAAGCGGCGGGACCTACAATGAGCAGTTCTTC
v_call: TRBV1; d_call: NA; j_call: TRBJ2-1; clone_size: once; cdr3_aa: CTSSQNRDRGREVGTSGRNEQFF; cdr3_nt: TGCACCAGCAGCCAAAACCGGGACAGGGGGCGCGAAGTCGGGACTAGCGGGCGGAATGAGCAGTTCTTC
v_call: TRBV7-9; d_call: NA; j_call: TRBJ1-1; clone_size: NA; cdr3_aa: CASTIPSRPGAFF; cdr3_nt: TGTGCCAGCACCATTCCATCTCGACCCGGAGCTTTCTTT